This TCR beta chain stems from a study of blood T cell repertoires in COVID-19. On the study more broadly: Samples taken during acute and convalescent COVID-19 were collected in the United States, Italy and Spain. Sources were T cells, B-cell-depleted T cells, or PBMCs; the material itself was cDNA or gDNA.

The CDR3 length is 15 residues. Germline CDR1 reads MNHEY; CDR2 reads SVGAGI. V shed 7 bases and J shed 0 bases, with 13 bases lying between them. Sequencing used immunoSEQ multiplex PCR; TCRdb keeps in-frame clones, though not all of them. The table lists some 130,000 clones, approximately 84% of them singletons. This sequence was found in a human donor in a cohort sampled during active COVID-19. The chain carries TRBV6-5 and TRBJ1-3, with D maybe TRBD1 (5 bases). The sequencing input was peripheral blood. CDR3 nucleotide sequence: TGTGCCAGCATCCGGGACTCCCGCTCTGGAAACACCATATATTTT. This codes for CASIRDSRSGNTIYF.